This is a list of T cell receptor beta chains from one sample in a study of cytomegalovirus exposure and HLA in healthy donors. The method was immunoSEQ multiplex PCR; TCRdb's version includes in-frame clones alone and lacks a portion of them. The table includes some 160,000 clones, about 75% detected once. The sequenced sample was PBMCs. Receptors originate from a woman in her 30s in good health and CMV-seronegative. The CDR3 runs from the conserved cysteine through the conserved F or W. The D gene is left open where the match is weak. The size field is filled for only some rows; it gives once, few, many or a size class.

d_gene | j_gene | v_gene | abundance | CDR3aa | CDR3nt
- | TRBJ1-5 | TRBV5-6 | - | CASSSRGAYSNQPQHF | TGTGCCAGCAGCTCTCGTGGGGCTTATAGCAATCAGCCCCAGCATTTT
TRBD1 | TRBJ1-1 | TRBV11-1 | - | CASSLFSGQDEAFF | TGTGCCAGCAGCCTTTTCTCGGGACAGGATGAAGCTTTCTTT
- | TRBJ1-1 | TRBV25-1 | - | CASSEPGRTEAFF | TGTGCCAGCAGTGAGCCGGGGAGGACTGAAGCTTTCTTT
- | TRBJ2-2 | TRBV18 | - | CASSLTGSRTGELFF | TGTGCCAGCTCACTCACAGGGAGTAGGACCGGGGAGCTGTTTTTT
TRBD2 | TRBJ2-1 | TRBV4-1 | - | CASSQGLSGGPKGEQFF | TGCGCCAGCAGCCAAGGGCTCAGCGGGGGCCCTAAAGGTGAGCAGTTCTTC
- | TRBJ1-5 | TRBV6-5 | - | CATRGGGYSNQPQHF | TGTGCCACTAGAGGCGGTGGGTATAGCAATCAGCCCCAGCATTTT
TRBD1 | TRBJ2-1 | TRBV30 | - | CAWGLLAGTGGNEQFF | TGTGCCTGGGGCTTGCTTGCCGGGACAGGAGGAAATGAGCAGTTCTTC
TRBD1 | TRBJ1-1 | TRBV13 | - | CASSLGRGRIAFF | TGTGCCAGCAGCTTAGGTAGGGGGCGTATAGCTTTCTTT
TRBD2 | TRBJ2-5 | TRBV5-6 | - | CASSLKSSGGQETQYF | TGTGCCAGCAGCTTGAAGAGTAGCGGGGGTCAAGAGACCCAGTACTTC
TRBD2 | TRBJ2-2 | TRBV27 | - | CASSLSMAGVAGELFF | TGTGCCAGCAGTTTATCGATGGCGGGGGTGGCCGGGGAGCTGTTTTTT
- | TRBJ2-7 | TRBV12-5 | once | CASGLRSQEINYEQYF | TGTGCTAGTGGTTTGAGGTCACAGGAGATTAACTACGAGCAGTACTTC
- | TRBJ1-3 | TRBV6-6 | - | CASSYSRGATIYF | TGTGCCAGCAGTTACTCGAGAGGCGCCACCATATATTTT
- | TRBJ1-4 | TRBV19 | - | CASSIGTGRNEKLFF | TGTGCCAGTAGTATAGGAACAGGACGAAATGAAAAACTGTTTTTT
- | TRBJ1-5 | TRBV15 | - | CATSTDRSYNQPQHF | TGTGCCACCAGCACCGACAGGAGTTACAATCAGCCCCAGCATTTT
- | TRBJ2-2 | TRBV9 | - | CASSGLQGPGELFF | TGTGCCAGCAGCGGGCTACAGGGACCCGGGGAGCTGTTTTTT
- | TRBJ1-1 | TRBV7-8 | - | CASSLVAGPIEAFF | TGTGCCAGCAGCTTAGTGGCAGGCCCTATTGAAGCTTTCTTT
TRBD1 | TRBJ1-2 | TRBV18 | once | CASSPTGKDYGYTF | TGTGCCAGCTCACCGACAGGGAAGGACTATGGCTACACCTTC
- | TRBJ1-1 | TRBV11-2 | - | CASSPQPGYTEAFF | TGTGCCAGCAGCCCCCAGCCGGGATACACTGAAGCTTTCTTT
TRBD1 | TRBJ1-5 | TRBV6-4 | - | CASSPTGGGNQPQHF | TGTGCCAGCAGTCCGACAGGGGGGGGCAATCAGCCCCAGCATTTT
- | TRBJ1-5 | TRBV2 | - | CASSESVRVGQPQHF | TGTGCCAGCAGTGAATCGGTCAGGGTGGGACAGCCCCAGCATTTT
TRBD1 | TRBJ2-1 | TRBV28 | - | CASRPGQLVRGEQFF | TGTGCCAGCAGACCGGGACAGCTCGTTAGGGGTGAGCAGTTCTTC
TRBD1 | TRBJ2-7 | TRBV18 | - | CASSPQLPGGEYEQYF | TGTGCCAGCTCACCACAACTTCCAGGGGGCGAATACGAGCAGTACTTC
TRBD1 | TRBJ1-1 | TRBV5-1 | - | CASSRETGQGTEAFF | TGCGCCAGCAGCCGCGAAACCGGACAGGGCACTGAAGCTTTCTTT
- | TRBJ1-1 | TRBV6-5 | - | CASSRPRTVNTEAFF | TGTGCCAGCAGTCGCCCACGGACAGTGAACACTGAAGCTTTCTTT
- | TRBJ2-3 | TRBV7-9 | - | CASSLLQGRTDTQYF | TGTGCCAGCAGCTTATTACAGGGGAGGACAGATACGCAGTATTTT
TRBD1 | TRBJ2-7 | TRBV6-1 | - | CASSVQGLHYEQYF | TGTGCCAGCAGCGTACAGGGGCTTCACTACGAGCAGTACTTC
TRBD1 | TRBJ1-5 | TRBV5-1 | - | CASSRGQRNQPQHF | TGCGCCAGCAGCAGGGGACAGCGCAATCAGCCCCAGCATTTT
- | TRBJ1-2 | TRBV15 | - | CATSREHPEGYGYTF | TGTGCCACCAGCAGAGAACACCCAGAGGGCTATGGCTACACCTTC
- | TRBJ1-2 | TRBV18 | - | CASSRDSNYGYTF | TGTGCCAGCTCCCGCGACAGCAACTATGGCTACACCTTC
- | TRBJ1-5 | TRBV19 | - | CASSRSRAQPQHF | TGTGCCAGTAGTCGGTCCAGGGCTCAGCCCCAGCATTTT
TRBD2 | TRBJ2-1 | TRBV9 | - | CASSPRLAGAAPYNEQFF | TGTGCCAGCAGCCCGCGACTAGCGGGGGCCGCACCTTACAATGAGCAGTTCTTC
TRBD1 | TRBJ1-5 | TRBV7-2 | - | CASSADRAASQPQHF | TGTGCCAGCAGCGCCGACAGGGCGGCAAGTCAGCCCCAGCATTTT
TRBD1 | TRBJ2-1 | TRBV27 | - | CASSLPGTAWEQFF | TGTGCCAGCAGTTTACCGGGGACAGCTTGGGAACAGTTCTTC
- | TRBJ1-2 | TRBV7-9 | few | CASSLERGYTF | TGTGCCAGCAGCTTAGAGAGGGGCTACACCTTC
TRBD1 | TRBJ1-1 | TRBV4-1 | few | CASSTRQGARNTEAFF | TGCGCCAGCAGCACCCGACAGGGGGCTCGGAACACTGAAGCTTTCTTT
- | TRBJ1-3 | TRBV9 | - | CASSVALSGRSSGNTIYF | TGTGCCAGCAGCGTAGCCCTTAGCGGAAGGAGCTCTGGAAACACCATATATTTT
TRBD2 | TRBJ2-3 | TRBV15 | - | CATSSRGGWDTQYF | TGTGCCACCAGCAGCCGGGGGGGCTGGGATACGCAGTATTTT
TRBD1 | TRBJ1-1 | TRBV5-1 | - | CASSLGVRGLLNTEAFF | TGCGCCAGCAGCTTGGGAGTCAGGGGGCTTTTGAACACTGAAGCTTTCTTT
- | TRBJ1-5 | TRBV30 | - | CAWNRGSNQPQHF | TGTGCCTGGAATAGGGGAAGCAATCAGCCCCAGCATTTT
TRBD2 | TRBJ2-5 | TRBV9 | - | CASSVVAGDETQYF | TGTGCCAGCAGCGTTGTAGCGGGGGACGAGACCCAGTACTTC
TRBD1 | TRBJ1-2 | TRBV5-6 | - | CASRLDRGPYGYTF | TGTGCCAGCAGACTGGACAGGGGACCCTATGGCTACACCTTC
- | TRBJ1-1 | TRBV10-2 | - | CASSESSRGNTEAFF | TGCGCCAGCAGTGAGTCGAGCAGGGGAAACACTGAAGCTTTCTTT
TRBD2 | TRBJ2-3 | TRBV7-3 | - | CASSPRKRGSTDTQYF | TGTGCCAGCAGCCCGCGGAAGCGGGGTAGCACAGATACGCAGTATTTT
TRBD1 | TRBJ2-5 | TRBV5-6 | - | CASSLSGTGQETQYF | TGTGCCAGCAGCTTGAGCGGGACAGGGCAAGAGACCCAGTACTTC
TRBD2 | TRBJ2-5 | TRBV9 | - | CASSVASGASGDLRRETQYF | TGTGCCAGCAGCGTAGCCTCGGGGGCTAGCGGGGATCTCCGAAGGGAGACCCAGTACTTC
- | TRBJ2-2 | TRBV6-1 | - | CASSALTANTGELFF | TGTGCCAGCAGTGCGTTGACAGCCAACACCGGGGAGCTGTTTTTT
TRBD2 | TRBJ2-1 | TRBV11-2 | - | CASRYAGRGNYNEQFF | TGTGCCAGCAGATACGCAGGGCGGGGGAACTACAATGAGCAGTTCTTC
TRBD1 | TRBJ1-2 | TRBV13 | - | CASRLRGGQSGYTF | TGTGCCAGCCGCCTTCGAGGGGGCCAGTCTGGCTACACCTTC
- | TRBJ1-1 | TRBV6-6 | - | CASSLEGRNTEAFF | TGTGCCAGCAGCCTTGAGGGCCGTAACACTGAAGCTTTCTTT
TRBD2 | TRBJ2-7 | TRBV7-9 | - | CASSLIAGGTYEQYF | TGTGCCAGCAGCTTGATAGCGGGGGGGACCTACGAGCAGTACTTC
TRBD2 | TRBJ2-3 | TRBV7-2 | - | CASSLRGLAGDTQYF | TGTGCCAGCAGCTTAAGGGGACTAGCCGGAGATACGCAGTATTTT
- | TRBJ1-4 | TRBV18 | - | CASSPRQGLDEKLFF | TGTGCCAGCTCACCACGGCAGGGACTTGATGAAAAACTGTTTTTT
- | TRBJ2-7 | TRBV7-9 | few | CASSLGGGEQYF | TGTGCCAGCAGCTTAGGGGGAGGAGAGCAGTACTTC
- | TRBJ1-6 | TRBV30 | - | CAWRKVNTYNSPLHF | TGTGCCTGGAGGAAAGTAAACACCTATAATTCACCCCTCCACTTT
- | TRBJ1-1 | TRBV4-2 | - | CASSQTGTEAFF | TGTGCCAGCAGCCAAACAGGGACTGAAGCTTTCTTT
TRBD1 | TRBJ1-4 | TRBV2 | - | CASSEDRGANEKLFF | TGTGCCAGCAGCGAGGACAGGGGAGCTAATGAAAAACTGTTTTTT
- | TRBJ2-7 | TRBV5-4 | - | CASSLPQGEQYF | TGTGCCAGCAGCTTGCCCCAGGGCGAGCAGTACTTC